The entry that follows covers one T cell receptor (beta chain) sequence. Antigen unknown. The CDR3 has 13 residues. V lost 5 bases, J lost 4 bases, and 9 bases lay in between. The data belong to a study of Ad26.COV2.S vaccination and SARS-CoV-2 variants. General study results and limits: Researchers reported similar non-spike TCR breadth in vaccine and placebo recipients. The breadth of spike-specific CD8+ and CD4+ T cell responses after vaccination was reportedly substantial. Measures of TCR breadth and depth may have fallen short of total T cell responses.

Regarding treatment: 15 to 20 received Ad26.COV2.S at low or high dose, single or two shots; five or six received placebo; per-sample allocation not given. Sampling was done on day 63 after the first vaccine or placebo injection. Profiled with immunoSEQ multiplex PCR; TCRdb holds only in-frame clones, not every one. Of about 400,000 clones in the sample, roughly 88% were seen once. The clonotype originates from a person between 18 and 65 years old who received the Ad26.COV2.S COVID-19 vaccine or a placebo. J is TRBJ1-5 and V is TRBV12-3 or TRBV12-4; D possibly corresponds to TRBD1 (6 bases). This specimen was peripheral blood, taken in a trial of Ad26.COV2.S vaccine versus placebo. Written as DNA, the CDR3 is TGTGCCAGCAGTGGACAGCATAATCAGCCCCAGCATTTT. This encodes CASSGQHNQPQHF.